Only a few counts were recorded for the clone carrying this T cell receptor (beta chain). Antigen: not known. The TCR beta CDR3 regions underwent amplification using RNA transcripts as the source. During a first-round RT-PCR of the TCR CDR3, the HTBI primer set was used. TCRdb redid the calling of the multiplex PCR reads with MiXCR, one entry per CDR3 protein. The data hold under 550,000 distinct CDR3 sequences, with roughly 13% observed a single time. The CDR3 length is 13 residues. V shed 9 bases and J shed 8 bases, with 19 bases lying between them. The germline gives CDR1 LNHNV, CDR2 YYDKDF (reference sequence). This entry is derived from a study of T cells in Graves' hyperthyroidism and ophthalmopathy. The study, taken as a whole, reports: Most thyroid-expanded clonotypes above 0.001 were also found in blood. Ophthalmopathy could be told apart from stable hyperthyroidism with a 13 V-J model.

Used for diagnoses were clinical symptoms, serum thyroxine and TRAb, thyroid ultrasound and orbital computed tomography. Fresh peripheral blood, about 9.9 ml, yielded the PBMCs. Sample: blood. This receptor was identified in a woman younger than 30 with Graves' hyperthyroidism. The chain carries TRBV15 and TRBJ1-2; D perhaps matches TRBD1 (5 bases). This CDR3 is CATKSGPQAGYTF. The CDR3 region has the DNA TGTGCCACTAAGTCCGGGCCACAGGCCGGCTACACCTTC.